The entry below gives a single T cell receptor beta chain sequence along with its context. Only in-frame clones appear in the TCRdb table, and some are missing; sequencing was by immunoSEQ multiplex PCR. The sample has approximately 60,000 clones; 85% to 90% are singletons. Germline V gene data show CDR1 as MNHEY and CDR2 as SVGAGI. The ends were cut back, 6 bases at V and 5 bases at J, with 12 bases in the middle. This CDR3 has 13 residues. This specimen comes from a study of graft-versus-host responses after intestinal transplantation. The J gene is TRBJ2-3, the V gene TRBV6-5, with D uncertain. This clonotype was obtained from a human patient who received an intestinal transplant, so some T cells may come from the graft donor. The sequencing used PBMCs, collected 26 days after transplant. CDR3 sequence reads: CASSSTRVDTQYF. CDR3 DNA sequence: TGTGCCAGCAGCTCAACCCGGGTAGATACGCAGTATTTT.